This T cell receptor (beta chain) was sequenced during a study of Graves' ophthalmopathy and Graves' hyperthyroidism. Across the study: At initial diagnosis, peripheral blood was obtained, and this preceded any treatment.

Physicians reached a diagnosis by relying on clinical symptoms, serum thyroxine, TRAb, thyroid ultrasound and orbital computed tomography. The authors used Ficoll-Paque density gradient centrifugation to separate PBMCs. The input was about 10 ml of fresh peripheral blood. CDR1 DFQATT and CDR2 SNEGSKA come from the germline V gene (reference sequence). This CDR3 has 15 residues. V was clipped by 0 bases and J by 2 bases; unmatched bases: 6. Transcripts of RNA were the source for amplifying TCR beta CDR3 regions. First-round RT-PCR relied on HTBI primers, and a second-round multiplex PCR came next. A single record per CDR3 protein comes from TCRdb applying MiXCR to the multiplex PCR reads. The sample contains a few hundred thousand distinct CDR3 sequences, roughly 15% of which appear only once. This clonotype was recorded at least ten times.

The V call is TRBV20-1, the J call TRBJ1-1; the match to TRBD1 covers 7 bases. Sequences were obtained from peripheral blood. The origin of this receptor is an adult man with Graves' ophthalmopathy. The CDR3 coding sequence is TGCAGTGCTAGAGATGCGACAGGGAAAAACACTGAAGCTTTCTTT. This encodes CSARDATGKNTEAFF.